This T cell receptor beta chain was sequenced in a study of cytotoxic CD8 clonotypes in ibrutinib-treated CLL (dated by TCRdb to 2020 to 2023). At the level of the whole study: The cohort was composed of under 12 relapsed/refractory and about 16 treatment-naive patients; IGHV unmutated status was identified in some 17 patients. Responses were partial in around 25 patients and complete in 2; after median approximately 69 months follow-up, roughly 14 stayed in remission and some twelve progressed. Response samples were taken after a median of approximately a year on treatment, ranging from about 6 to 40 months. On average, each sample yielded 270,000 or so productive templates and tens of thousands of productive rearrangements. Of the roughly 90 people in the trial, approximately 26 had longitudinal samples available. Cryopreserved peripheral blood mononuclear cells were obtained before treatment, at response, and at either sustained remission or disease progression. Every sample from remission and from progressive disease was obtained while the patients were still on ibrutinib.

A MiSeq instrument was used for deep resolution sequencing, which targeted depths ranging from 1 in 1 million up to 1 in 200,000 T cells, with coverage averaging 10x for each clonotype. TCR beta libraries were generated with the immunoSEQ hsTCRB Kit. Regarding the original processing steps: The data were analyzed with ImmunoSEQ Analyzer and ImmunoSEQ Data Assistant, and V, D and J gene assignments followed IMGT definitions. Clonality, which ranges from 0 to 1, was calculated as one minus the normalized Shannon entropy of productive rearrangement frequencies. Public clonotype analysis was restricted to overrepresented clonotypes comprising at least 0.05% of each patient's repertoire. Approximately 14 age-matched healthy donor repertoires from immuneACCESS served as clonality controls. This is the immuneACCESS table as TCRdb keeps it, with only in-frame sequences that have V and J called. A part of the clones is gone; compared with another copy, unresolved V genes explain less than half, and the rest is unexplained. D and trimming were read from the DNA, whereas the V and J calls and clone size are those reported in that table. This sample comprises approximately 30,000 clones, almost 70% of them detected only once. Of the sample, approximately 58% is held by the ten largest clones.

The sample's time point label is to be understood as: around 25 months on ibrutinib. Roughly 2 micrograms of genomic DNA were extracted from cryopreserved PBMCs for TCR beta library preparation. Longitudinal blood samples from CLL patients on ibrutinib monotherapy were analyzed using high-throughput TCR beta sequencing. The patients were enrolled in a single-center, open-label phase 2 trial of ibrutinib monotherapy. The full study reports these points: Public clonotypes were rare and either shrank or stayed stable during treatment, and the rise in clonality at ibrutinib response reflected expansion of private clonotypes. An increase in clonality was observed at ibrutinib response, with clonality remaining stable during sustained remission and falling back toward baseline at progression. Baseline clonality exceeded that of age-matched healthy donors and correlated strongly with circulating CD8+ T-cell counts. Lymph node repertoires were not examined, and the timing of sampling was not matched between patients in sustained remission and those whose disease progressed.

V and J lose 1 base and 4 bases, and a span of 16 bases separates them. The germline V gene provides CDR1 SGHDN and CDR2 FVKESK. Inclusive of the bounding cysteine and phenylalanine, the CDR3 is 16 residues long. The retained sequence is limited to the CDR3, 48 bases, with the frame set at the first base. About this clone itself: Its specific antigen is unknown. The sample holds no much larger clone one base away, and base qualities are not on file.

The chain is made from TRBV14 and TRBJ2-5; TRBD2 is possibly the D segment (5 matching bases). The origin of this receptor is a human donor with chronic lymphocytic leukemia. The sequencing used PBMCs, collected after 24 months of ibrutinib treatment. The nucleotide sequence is TGTGCCAGCAGCCAAGGCTCTGGGGTGGCGGGAGAGACCCAGTACTTC. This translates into CASSQGSGVAGETQYF.